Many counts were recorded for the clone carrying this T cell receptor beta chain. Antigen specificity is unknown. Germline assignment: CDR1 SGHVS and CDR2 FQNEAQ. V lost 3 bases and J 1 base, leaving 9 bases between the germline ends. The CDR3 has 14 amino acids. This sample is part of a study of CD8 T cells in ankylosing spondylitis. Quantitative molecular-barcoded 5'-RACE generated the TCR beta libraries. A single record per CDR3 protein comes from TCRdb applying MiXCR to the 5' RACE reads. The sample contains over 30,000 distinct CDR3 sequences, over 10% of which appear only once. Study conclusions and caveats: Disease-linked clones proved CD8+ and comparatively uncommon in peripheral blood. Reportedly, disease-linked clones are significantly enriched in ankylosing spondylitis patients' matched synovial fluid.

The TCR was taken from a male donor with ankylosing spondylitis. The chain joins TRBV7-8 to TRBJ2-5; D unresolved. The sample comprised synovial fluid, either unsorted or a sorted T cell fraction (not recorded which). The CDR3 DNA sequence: TGTGCCAGCAGCTTTACCCAGCCCCAAGAGACCCAGTACTTC. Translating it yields CASSFTQPQETQYF.